This TCR beta chain emerged from a study of Ad26.COV2.S vaccination and SARS-CoV-2 variants. As for the study in general: Donor got 5x10^10 or 1x10^11 viral particles of Ad26.COV2.S.

Treatment in this sample: 15 to 20 received Ad26.COV2.S at low or high dose, single or two shots; about 5 received placebo; per-sample allocation not given. Material that was analyzed had been drawn on day 63 after the first vaccine or placebo injection. Some clones are missing from TCRdb's copy, which holds only in-frame ones; the method was immunoSEQ multiplex PCR. Altogether 400,000 to 450,000 clones are present, 80% to 95% being singletons, with the ten largest covering roughly an eighth. The germline V gene has CDR1 SGHTA and CDR2 FQGTGA. V was pared by 2 bases and J by 2 bases, with 12 bases between. The CDR3 loop spans 15 amino acids.

This TCR was recovered from a person aged 18-65 years who received the Ad26.COV2.S COVID-19 vaccine or a placebo. This chain uses TRBV7-3 with TRBJ1-1; TRBD1 might be the D (5 bases). This material consisted of peripheral blood, taken in a trial of Ad26.COV2.S vaccine versus placebo. The CDR3 nucleotides are TGTGCCAGCAGCTTAGTTAGGGGCGCCAACACTGAAGCTTTCTTT. Translated, it gives CASSLVRGANTEAFF.